The rows below give T cell receptor beta chains drawn from one sample of a study of T-cell reconstitution after alpha-beta-depleted transplantation in children. In TCRdb, the PCR reads were re-called with MiXCR into one record per CDR3 protein. There are approximately 190,000 distinct CDR3 sequences in the sample; around 5.9% occur only once, and roughly 4.5% lies in the top ten. The sample was PBMCs, taken before TCRalphabeta/CD19-depleted stem cell transplant. These TCRs come from a girl under three years old with combined immunodeficiency, due to receive a stem cell transplant. Each CDR3 is given with its conserved first and last residue. The order of the fields is clone size, D gene, J gene, V gene, CDR3 protein, CDR3 DNA. D genes are given only for firm matches. Clone size is stated in some rows and not others, as once, few, many or a class when expanded.

>NA|NA|TRBJ1-1|TRBV20-1
CSARDRAYSDPEAFF
TGCAGTGCTAGAGATAGGGCCTACTCGGACCCTGAAGCTTTCTTT
>many|NA|TRBJ1-4|TRBV7-2
CASSPRLSTNEKLFF
TGTGCCAGCAGCCCGCGTCTCTCAACTAATGAAAAACTGTTTTTT
>NA|NA|TRBJ1-2|TRBV7-3
CASSLTPGQTDGYTF
TGTGCCAGCAGCTTAACCCCAGGGCAAACGGATGGCTACACCTTC
>many|NA|TRBJ2-5|TRBV20-1
CSATAHRLAGLQETQYF
TGCAGTGCTACCGCACACCGCTTGGCAGGGCTCCAAGAGACCCAGTACTTC
>many|NA|TRBJ2-5|TRBV12-3/TRBV12-4
CASSLALLSAKYF
TGTGCCAGCAGTTTGGCCCTCCTTAGCGCTAAGTACTTC
>many|TRBD1|TRBJ2-7|TRBV5-6
CASSWDRVTYEQYF
TGTGCCAGCAGCTGGGACAGGGTTACCTACGAGCAGTACTTC
>many|NA|TRBJ2-5|TRBV11-2
CASSFDRGGQETQYF
TGTGCCAGCAGCTTCGACAGAGGGGGCCAAGAGACCCAGTACTTC
>NA|TRBD1|TRBJ1-2|TRBV15
CATSREPKTGDLLPNYGYTF
TGTGCCACCAGCAGAGAGCCGAAGACAGGGGACCTACTCCCTAACTATGGCTACACCTTC
>many|NA|TRBJ2-7|TRBV7-9
CASSLPPGQIYEQYF
TGTGCCAGCAGCTTACCCCCCGGACAGATATACGAGCAGTACTTC
>many|NA|TRBJ2-6|TRBV5-6
CASSLAQGSGANVLTF
TGTGCCAGCAGCTTAGCCCAGGGCTCTGGGGCCAACGTCCTGACTTTC
>many|NA|TRBJ1-1|TRBV29-1
CSVEGEPLDALQEAFF
TGCAGCGTTGAAGGCGAACCCCTAGATGCGCTGCAAGAAGCTTTCTTT
>many|NA|TRBJ2-1|TRBV29-1
CSGVSARSYNEQFF
TGCAGCGGAGTAAGCGCCCGCTCCTACAATGAGCAGTTCTTC
>many|TRBD1|TRBJ2-7|TRBV6-1
CASTHPETGAYEQYF
TGTGCCAGCACCCATCCCGAGACAGGGGCCTACGAGCAGTACTTC
>few|NA|TRBJ2-1|TRBV7-2
CASSPQVEQFF
TGTGCCAGCAGCCCCCAGGTTGAGCAGTTCTTC
>many|TRBD1|TRBJ2-7|TRBV27
CASRLGTGAGYEQYF
TGTGCCAGCCGACTGGGGACAGGGGCTGGCTACGAGCAGTACTTC
>many|TRBD1|TRBJ2-1|TRBV5-6
CASSARDRSFNEQFF
TGTGCCAGCAGCGCCCGGGACAGATCATTTAATGAGCAGTTCTTC
>many|NA|TRBJ2-1|TRBV20-1
CSARFGGPYNEQFF
TGCAGTGCTAGATTTGGGGGCCCCTACAATGAGCAGTTCTTC
>many|NA|TRBJ2-7|TRBV27
CASSFTSSYEQYF
TGTGCCAGCAGTTTTACGAGCTCCTACGAGCAGTACTTC
>NA|NA|TRBJ1-1|TRBV6-1
CASIPQPGGFVMAEAFF
TGTGCCAGCATTCCACAACCCGGTGGGTTTGTGATGGCTGAAGCTTTCTTT
>many|NA|TRBJ1-1|TRBV7-9
CASSFSAEAFF
TGTGCCAGCAGCTTTAGTGCTGAAGCTTTCTTT
>many|TRBD2|TRBJ2-7|TRBV9
CASSDSGTSTNEQYF
TGTGCCAGCAGCGACTCCGGGACTAGCACGAACGAGCAGTACTTC
>many|TRBD2|TRBJ2-6|TRBV2
CASSEDGIGLAGDFSGANVLTF
TGTGCCAGCAGTGAAGATGGTATAGGGCTAGCGGGAGATTTCTCTGGGGCCAACGTCCTGACTTTC
>many|TRBD1|TRBJ2-3|TRBV5-1
CASSLAGTADTQYF
TGCGCCAGCAGCTTGGCCGGGACAGCCGATACGCAGTATTTT
>many|NA|TRBJ2-1|TRBV2
CASSDTRTTYNEQFF
TGTGCCAGCAGTGACACCCGGACTACCTACAATGAGCAGTTCTTC
>many|NA|TRBJ2-1|TRBV28
CASSFFAGHNEQFF
TGTGCCAGCAGTTTTTTTGCGGGTCACAATGAGCAGTTCTTC
>many|TRBD2|TRBJ2-7|TRBV24-1
CATSDHGGGKRYEQYF
TGTGCCACCAGTGACCACGGCGGGGGAAAGAGGTACGAGCAGTACTTC
>many|TRBD2|TRBJ2-5|TRBV20-1
CSALGLAFGTQYF
TGCAGTGCTCTGGGACTAGCTTTTGGGACCCAGTACTTC
>many|NA|TRBJ2-1|TRBV9
CASSVGVAHDEQFF
TGTGCCAGCAGCGTAGGAGTAGCTCACGATGAGCAGTTCTTC
>many|NA|TRBJ1-5|TRBV28
CASSLRLGRQPQHF
TGTGCCAGCAGTTTAAGGCTCGGGAGGCAGCCCCAGCATTTT
>NA|TRBD1|TRBJ2-7|TRBV7-2
CASSLARRGQGRPRSYEQYF
TGTGCCAGCAGCTTAGCGCGCCGAGGACAGGGGCGCCCTAGGTCCTACGAGCAGTACTTC
>many|TRBD2|TRBJ2-3|TRBV6-5
CASSYSTPLAGGADTQYF
TGTGCCAGCAGTTACAGCACTCCACTAGCGGGAGGAGCAGATACGCAGTATTTT
>many|NA|TRBJ1-5|TRBV7-8
CASRRQRWNYSNQPQHF
TGTGCCAGCAGAAGACAGCGGTGGAACTATAGCAATCAGCCCCAGCATTTT
>many|NA|TRBJ2-5|TRBV27
CASSPSGAVGETQYF
TGTGCCAGCAGCCCCTCGGGGGCAGTCGGGGAGACCCAGTACTTC
>many|TRBD2|TRBJ2-1|TRBV4-3
CASSQSGLAGVYNEQFF
TGCGCCAGCAGCCAGTCCGGACTAGCGGGAGTCTACAATGAGCAGTTCTTC
>many|NA|TRBJ2-7|TRBV7-6
CASSGNRAPYEQYF
TGTGCCAGCAGCGGTAACAGGGCCCCCTACGAGCAGTACTTC
>NA|NA|TRBJ2-7|TRBV7-2
CASSNRTLYEQYF
TGTGCCAGCAGCAACCGGACCCTATACGAGCAGTACTTC
>many|TRBD2|TRBJ2-1|TRBV29-1
CSVEPSGLAGYNEQFF
TGCAGCGTTGAACCGTCGGGACTAGCGGGATACAATGAGCAGTTCTTC
>many|TRBD2|TRBJ2-1|TRBV5-1
CASAPGTSGLDEQFF
TGCGCCAGCGCCCCCGGGACTAGCGGGTTGGATGAGCAGTTCTTC
>many|NA|TRBJ2-7|TRBV2
CASSVRAASTEQYF
TGTGCCAGCAGTGTGAGAGCGGCCTCTACGGAGCAGTACTTC
>many|NA|TRBJ2-1|TRBV6-5
CASSWSGYDEQFF
TGTGCCAGCAGTTGGTCGGGGTACGATGAGCAGTTCTTC
>many|NA|TRBJ2-2|TRBV7-2
CATLQGGTGELFF
TGTGCCACACTCCAGGGCGGCACCGGGGAGCTGTTTTTT